This entry is about one T cell receptor beta chain. The antigen remains undetermined. Using 200 ng DNA, approximately 30,000 T cell genomes, the sorted-subset replicate PCRs were run. The protocol was immunoSEQ multiplex PCR, while the TCRdb copy is restricted to in-frame clones and leaves out a portion. The sample contains about 610,000 clones, about 95% of which appear only once. CD8 cells regarded as naive lacked CD45RO, were positively chosen for CCR7, and omitted terminally differentiated effector memory CD45RA+ cells. This specimen belongs to a study of shared clonotypes between healthy human individuals. Study as a whole: The people who gave samples were a couple of women and a few men aged 18 to 49. Per donor, CD8 memory used one plate, CD8 naive used two, CD4 memory used three and CD4 naive used three.

Study-level results: An effect of sequencing depth on clonotype sharing among donors was expected.

This receptor was taken from a woman aged 25 to 39 in good health. The sample comprised naive CD8+ T cells sorted from blood.

CDR3 DNA: TGTGCCAGCAGCTTGGATTCCAATCGGATCTCCGAGCAGTACTTC. Translated, it gives CASSLDSNRISEQYF. The gene calls are TRBV5-6 and TRBJ2-7; D gene uncertain. Trimming left V 0 bases short and J 6 bases short, with 16 bases between. The germline V gene encodes CDR1 SGHDT and CDR2 YYEEEE. CDR3 length: 15 amino acids.